This record covers a single TCR beta chain. The data stem from a study of blood T cell repertoires in COVID-19. Study-wide background: Sites across the United States, Italy and Spain contributed samples from acute and convalescent COVID-19. T cells, B-cell-depleted T cells, or PBMCs provided the cDNA or gDNA that served as material.

V gave up 8 bases and J gave up 1 base, with 14 bases separating them. Germline V gives CDR1 MNHEY, CDR2 SVGAGI. This CDR3 region has 14 residues. Methods used by the authors: Scientists estimated how many nucleated cells there were by amplifying reference gene primers. The method was immunoSEQ multiplex PCR; TCRdb's version includes in-frame clones alone and lacks a portion of them. The D gene and trimming were derived from the DNA, and the V and J assignments and clone size from that table. This sample has 200,000 to 300,000 clones; roughly 79% occur once, and the top ten carry 6.5% to 8.5%. Seattle-derived patients entered the study during active infection and were followed longitudinally.

The chain uses TRBV6-5 and TRBJ1-1, with D tentatively TRBD1 (5 bases). The specimen was peripheral blood. The sequence was obtained from an elderly woman with COVID-19, enrolled during active disease. CDR3 DNA sequence: TGTGCCAGCTTCTTAACAGGTGGGAACACTGAAGCTTTCTTT. Translated, it gives CASFLTGGNTEAFF.